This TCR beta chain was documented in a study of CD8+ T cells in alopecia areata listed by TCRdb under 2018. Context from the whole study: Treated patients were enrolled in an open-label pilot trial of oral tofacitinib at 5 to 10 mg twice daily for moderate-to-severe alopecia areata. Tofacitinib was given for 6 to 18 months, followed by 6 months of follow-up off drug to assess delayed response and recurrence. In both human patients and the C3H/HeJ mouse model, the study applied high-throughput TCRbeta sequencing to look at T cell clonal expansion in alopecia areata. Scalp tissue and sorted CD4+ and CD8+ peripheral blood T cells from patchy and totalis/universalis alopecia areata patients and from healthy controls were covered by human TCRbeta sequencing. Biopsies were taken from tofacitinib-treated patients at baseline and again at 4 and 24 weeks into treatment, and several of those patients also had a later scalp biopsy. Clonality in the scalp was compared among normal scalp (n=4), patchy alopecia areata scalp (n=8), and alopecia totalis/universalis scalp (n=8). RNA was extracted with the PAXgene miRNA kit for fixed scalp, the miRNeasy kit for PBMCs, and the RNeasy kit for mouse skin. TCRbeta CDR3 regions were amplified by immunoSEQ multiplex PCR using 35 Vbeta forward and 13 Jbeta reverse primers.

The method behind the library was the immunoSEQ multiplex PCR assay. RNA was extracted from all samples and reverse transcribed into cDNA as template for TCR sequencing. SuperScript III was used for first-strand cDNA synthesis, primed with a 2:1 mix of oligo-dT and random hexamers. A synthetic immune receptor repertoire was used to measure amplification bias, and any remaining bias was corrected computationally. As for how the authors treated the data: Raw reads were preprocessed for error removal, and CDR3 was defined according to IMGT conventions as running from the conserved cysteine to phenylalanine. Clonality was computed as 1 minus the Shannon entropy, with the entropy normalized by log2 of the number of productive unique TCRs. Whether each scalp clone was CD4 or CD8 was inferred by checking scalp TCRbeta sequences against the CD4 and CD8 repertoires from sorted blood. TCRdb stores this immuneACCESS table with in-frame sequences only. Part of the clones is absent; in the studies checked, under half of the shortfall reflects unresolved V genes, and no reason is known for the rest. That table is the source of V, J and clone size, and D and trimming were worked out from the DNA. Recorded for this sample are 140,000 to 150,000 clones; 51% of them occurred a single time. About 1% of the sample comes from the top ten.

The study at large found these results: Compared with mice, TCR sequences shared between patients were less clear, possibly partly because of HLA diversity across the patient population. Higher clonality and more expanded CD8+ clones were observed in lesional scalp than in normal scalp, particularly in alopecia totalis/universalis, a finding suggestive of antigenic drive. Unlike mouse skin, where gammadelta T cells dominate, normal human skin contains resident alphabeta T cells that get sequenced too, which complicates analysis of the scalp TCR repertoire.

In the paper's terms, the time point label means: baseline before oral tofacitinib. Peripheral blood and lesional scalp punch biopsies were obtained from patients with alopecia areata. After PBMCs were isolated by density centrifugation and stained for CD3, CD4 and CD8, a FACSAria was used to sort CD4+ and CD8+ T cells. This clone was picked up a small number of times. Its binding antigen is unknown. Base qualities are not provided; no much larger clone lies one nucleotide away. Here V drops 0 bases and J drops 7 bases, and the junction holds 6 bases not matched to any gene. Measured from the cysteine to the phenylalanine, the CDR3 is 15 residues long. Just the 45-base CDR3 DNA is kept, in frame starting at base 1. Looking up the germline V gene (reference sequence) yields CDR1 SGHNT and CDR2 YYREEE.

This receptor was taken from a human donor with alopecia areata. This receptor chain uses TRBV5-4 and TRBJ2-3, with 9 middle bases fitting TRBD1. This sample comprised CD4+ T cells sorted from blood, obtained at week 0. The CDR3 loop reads CASSLVGTGPNTQYF. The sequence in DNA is TGTGCCAGCAGCTTGGTAGGGACAGGGCCGAATACGCAGTATTTT.